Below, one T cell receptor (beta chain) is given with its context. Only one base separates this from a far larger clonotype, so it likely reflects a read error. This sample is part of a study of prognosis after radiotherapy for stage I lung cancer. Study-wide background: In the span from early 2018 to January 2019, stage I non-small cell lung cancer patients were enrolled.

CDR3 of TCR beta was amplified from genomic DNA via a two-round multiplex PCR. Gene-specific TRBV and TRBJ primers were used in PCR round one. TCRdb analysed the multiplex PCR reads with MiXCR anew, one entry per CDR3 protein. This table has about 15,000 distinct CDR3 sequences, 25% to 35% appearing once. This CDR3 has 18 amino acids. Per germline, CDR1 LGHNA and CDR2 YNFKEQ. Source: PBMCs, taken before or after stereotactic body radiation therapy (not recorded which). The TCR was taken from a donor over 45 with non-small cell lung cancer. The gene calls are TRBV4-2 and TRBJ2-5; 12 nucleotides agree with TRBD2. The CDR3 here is CAISPGTSGWDGQETQYF. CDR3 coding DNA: TGTGCCATCAGCCCCGGGACTAGCGGGTGGGACGGGCAAGAGACCCAGTACTTC.